This record covers a single T cell receptor beta chain. The specificity of this receptor is unknown. One base away there is no much larger clone; base qualities are not given. The sample originates from a study of blood T cells in healthy people across ages (dated by TCRdb to 2013 to 2016). General notes on the study: In model experiments, template switching captured roughly one uniquely barcoded TCR beta cDNA molecule for every two T cells. The study measured age-related changes in TCR beta repertoire diversity using deep sequencing normalized with unique cDNA molecular identifiers. Four age groups were formed from the donors: young (average 16 years), middle-aged (approximately 40), aged (about 62) and long-lived (about 80). Donors of different ages were randomly distributed across sequencing lanes to avoid experimental bias. Using the same blood draw, the study looked at two additional independent replicas of 1 million unique cDNA reads for two donors, one aged 18 to 30 and the other aged 80 or older.

Points the paper makes about the study in general: Since profiling was done on bulk unsorted PBMCs, naive and antigen-experienced compartments could not be conclusively compared. Because the CMV infection status of the donors was unknown, age-related changes in expanded clonotypes may potentially have been confounded. There was a strong correlation between observed TCR beta diversity and the percentage of naive T cells measured by flow cytometry. Estimates of total diversity based on one million sequenced T cells were regarded as lower bounds and as underestimates. The long-lived group showed more naive CD4+ T cells, fewer expanded clones and increased TCR diversity than the aged group, suggesting age selection. Observed TCR beta diversity per million T cells fell roughly linearly with age, and a significant reduction was already apparent by age around 44.

The 39 donors, aged 6 to 90 years, were systemically healthy Caucasian individuals from Russia. Each donor gave approximately 9.3 milliliters of peripheral blood, collected into EDTA-treated Vacutainer tubes. Ficoll-Paque density-gradient centrifugation was used to isolate PBMCs, with at least 7 million obtained per sample. Trizol reagent was used to extract total RNA from PBMCs, with at least 5.5 micrograms per sample. For every donor, flow cytometry on a PBMC aliquot measured the percentage of naive CD45RAhigh/CD27high T cells. From the cysteine through the phenylalanine, the CDR3 covers 19 amino acids. Only the CDR3 DNA stays, 57 bases, in frame from base 1. From V the trimming removes 6 bases and from J it removes 1 base, while the gene matches leave 13 bases of the junction unaccounted for. Libraries were built with 5' RACE. For sequencing, an Illumina HiSeq 2500 was employed. A second PCR of roughly 6 to 11 cycles was run with a J-beta primer mix and a sample-barcoded 5' primer. Each TCR beta cDNA molecule received a unique molecular identifier from a template-switch 5' adaptor carrying 12 random nucleotides. Each sample yielded at least 3 million CDR3-containing paired-end reads. First-strand cDNA was synthesized from all RNA with the Mint cDNA synthesis kit, primed by a TRBC-specific oligonucleotide. All cDNA was treated with uracil-DNA glycosylase and then went through a first 18-cycle PCR with the universal primers M1SS and BC2_uni_R. The authors' pipeline ran thus. For normalization, 1 million high-quality reads, each with a distinct molecular identifier, were randomly selected from each sample. Instead of being binned into consensus sequences, reads that shared molecular identifiers were thrown out. CDR3 identification, clonotype clustering and error correction used MiTCR with a Q25 quality threshold and the strictest error-elimination algorithm. A nonparametric unseen species model with Euler transformation was used to estimate lower-bound total TCR beta diversity. TCRdb passed the public sequencing reads through fastp at Q25 and MiXCR, retaining productive beta sequences. Every CDR3 protein is listed once, alongside the most common genes and DNA of its rows. The V and J calls shown here were made by TCRdb, not taken from the authors' results. In all, the sample holds roughly 1,300,000 distinct CDR3 sequences, and almost 60% of those were seen once. The ten largest make up more than 6% of the sample.

This receptor chain uses TRBV12-3 or TRBV12-4 and TRBJ2-6; the central 9 bases match TRBD1. Material for sequencing was blood. This receptor was obtained from a man younger than 30 in good health. The CDR3 sequence is CASSYTHPQGASGANVLTF. The DNA sequence is given as TGTGCCAGCAGCTATACTCACCCACAGGGGGCTTCTGGGGCCAACGTCCTGACTTTC.